The 7 T cell receptor beta chains in this list originate from one sample, sequenced in a study of cytomegalovirus exposure and HLA in healthy donors. The PCR employed 60 Vbeta primers together with 13 Jbeta primers. Data came from immunoSEQ multiplex PCR; TCRdb stores just in-frame clones and leaves some out. The profile covers about 110,000 clones, with about two thirds appearing a single time and 2.8% taken by the ten largest. Source material: PBMCs. Receptor source: a female donor in good health and CMV-seronegative.

This clone came up once. The gene calls are TRBV9 and TRBJ2-7; 7 nucleotides match TRBD2. The CDR3 has 16 amino acids. After removal of 4 bases from V and 4 bases from J, the junction contained 14 bases not matched to a gene. Germline V lookup: CDR1 SGDLS, CDR2 YYNGEE. The CDR3 nucleotides are TGTGCCAGCAGCCCCCCGTCGGCTAGCGGATTATACGAGCAGTACTTC. Its translation is CASSPPSASGLYEQYF.

The rearrangement links TRBV28 to TRBJ2-7; D is ambiguous. The CDR3 is 14 residues long. Germline CDR1 MDHEN, CDR2 SYDVKM. With 1 base removed from V and 3 bases from J, the gap between germline ends came to 10 bases. Here the CDR3 DNA reads TGTGCCAGCAGTTTATTGGCGGAGAACTACGAGCAGTACTTC. Protein sequence: CASSLLAENYEQYF.

This rearrangement joins TRBV25-1 to TRBJ1-3; 8 nucleotides match TRBD1. CDR1 MGHDK and CDR2 SYGVNS come from the germline V gene. There are 15 residues in the CDR3. With V trimmed by 3 bases and J by 2 bases, 3 bases remained unmatched. CDR3 in amino acids: CASSDTGGAGNTIYF. The DNA for the CDR3 is TGTGCCAGCAGTGACACAGGGGGTGCTGGAAACACCATATATTTT. The variable domain in full, with the rest retrieved from reference TRBV25-1 and TRBJ1-3, is EADIYQTPRYLVIGTGKKITLECSQTMGHDKMYWYQQDPGMELHLIHYSYGVNSTEKGDLSSESTVSRIRTEHFPLTLESARPSHTSQYLCASSDTGGAGNTIYFGEGSWLTVV.

A single count supports this clone. The CDR3 DNA reads TGTGCCAGCACCCTGGACAGGGTCCTCACTGAAGCTTTCTTT. This codes for CASTLDRVLTEAFF. The V gene is TRBV6-1, the J gene TRBJ1-1, with 8 positions matching TRBD1. Unmatched junction bases numbered 8, after V lost 7 bases and J lost 4 bases. The CDR3 has 14 amino acids. CDR1 and CDR2 (germline): MNHNS, SASEGT.

In this sample, this clone turned up once. The chain links TRBV19 to TRBJ1-5, with 8 positions matching TRBD1. V lost 3 bases and J lost 0; bases outside the gene matches: 25. This CDR3 comprises 23 residues. Germline values: CDR1 LNHDA, CDR2 SQIVND (reference sequence). This chain's CDR3 is CASSMGTRGPLTYEGYSNQPQHF. For the CDR3, the DNA is TGTGCCAGTAGTATGGGAACCAGGGGGCCTTTAACCTACGAGGGGTATAGCAATCAGCCCCAGCATTTT.

This chain links TRBV28 with TRBJ2-6, with TRBD1 matching 11 bases. CDR3 length equals 19 residues. Per germline, CDR1 MDHEN and CDR2 SYDVKM. The V segment lost 5 bases and the J segment 0 bases; nucleotides outside the gene matches: 9. CDR3 region: CASSPGTGTGGSGANVLTF. CDR3 nucleotide sequence: TGTGCCAGCAGTCCTGGCACCGGGACAGGGGGCTCTGGGGCCAACGTCCTGACTTTC.

The rearrangement joins TRBV5-4 to TRBJ2-1, with D possibly TRBD2 on 6 matching bases. The V end lost 3 bases, the J end lost 8 bases, and 9 bases lay between the germline ends. CDR3 length: 12 amino acids. CDR1 is SGHNT, CDR2 YYREEE, per germline (reference sequence). The CDR3 DNA is TGTGCCAGCAGCTGGGACTGGGATGAGCAGTTCTTC. As protein: CASSWDWDEQFF.